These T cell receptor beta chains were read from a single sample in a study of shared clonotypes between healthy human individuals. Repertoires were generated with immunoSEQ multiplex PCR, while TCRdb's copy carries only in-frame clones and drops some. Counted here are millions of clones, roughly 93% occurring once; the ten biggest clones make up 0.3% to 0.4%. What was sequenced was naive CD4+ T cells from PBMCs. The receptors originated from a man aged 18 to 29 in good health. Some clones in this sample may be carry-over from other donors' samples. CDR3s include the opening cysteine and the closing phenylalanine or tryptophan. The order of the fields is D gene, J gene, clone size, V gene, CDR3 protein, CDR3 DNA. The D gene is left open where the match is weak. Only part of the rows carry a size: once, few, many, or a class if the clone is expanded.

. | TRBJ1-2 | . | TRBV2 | CASSVDSYGYTF | TGTGCCAGCAGTGTGGACAGCTATGGCTACACCTTC
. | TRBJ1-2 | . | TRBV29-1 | CSVEGGEGGYTF | TGCAGCGTTGAAGGGGGGGAGGGCGGCTACACCTTC
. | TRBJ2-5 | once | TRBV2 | CATTGSQETQYF | TGTGCCACCACAGGGAGCCAAGAGACCCAGTACTTC
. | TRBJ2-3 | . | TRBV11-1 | CASSLESDTQYF | TGTGCCAGCAGCTTAGAGTCGGATACGCAGTATTTT
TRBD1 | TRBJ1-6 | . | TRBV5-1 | CASSPDRGNSPLHF | TGCGCCAGCAGCCCGGACAGGGGAAATTCACCCCTCCACTTT
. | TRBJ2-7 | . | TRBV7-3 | CASSLRRVSYEQYF | TGTGCCAGCAGCTTAAGGAGAGTCTCCTACGAGCAGTACTTC
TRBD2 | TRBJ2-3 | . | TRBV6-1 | CASSVREGTDTQYF | TGTGCCAGCAGTGTGCGGGAGGGCACAGATACGCAGTATTTT
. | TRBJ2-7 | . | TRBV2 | CASSNGATYEQYF | TGTGCCAGTAGCAACGGGGCCACCTACGAGCAGTACTTC
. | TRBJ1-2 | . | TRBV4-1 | CASSQVSTAFNYGYTF | TGCGCCAGCAGCCAAGTATCAACAGCTTTTAACTATGGCTACACCTTC
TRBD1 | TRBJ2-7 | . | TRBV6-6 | CASSKELRDRASEQYF | TGTGCCAGCAGCAAAGAACTCCGGGACAGGGCAAGCGAGCAGTACTTC
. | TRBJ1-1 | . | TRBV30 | CAWSSLMNTEAFF | TGTGCCTGGAGTAGCCTCATGAACACTGAAGCTTTCTTT
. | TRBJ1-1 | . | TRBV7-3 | CASSSQGSAEAFF | TGTGCCAGCAGCTCCCAGGGGTCGGCTGAAGCTTTCTTT
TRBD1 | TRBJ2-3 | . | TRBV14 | CASSLQPTGIGDTQYF | TGTGCCAGCAGCCTCCAACCGACAGGGATTGGAGATACGCAGTATTTT
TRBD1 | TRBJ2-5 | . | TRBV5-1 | CASSSGTAQETQYF | TGCGCCAGCAGCTCTGGGACAGCACAAGAGACCCAGTACTTC
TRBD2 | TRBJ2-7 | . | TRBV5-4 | CASSLGGGSSYEQYF | TGTGCCAGCAGCTTGGGGGGCGGGAGCTCCTACGAGCAGTACTTC
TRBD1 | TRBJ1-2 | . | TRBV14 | CASSQGQGYGYTF | TGTGCCAGCAGCCAGGGACAGGGCTATGGCTACACCTTC
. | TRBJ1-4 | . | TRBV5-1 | CASSRRDHNEKLFF | TGCGCCAGCAGCCGCAGGGACCATAATGAAAAACTGTTTTTT
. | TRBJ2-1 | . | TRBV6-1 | CASSAGWVYNEQFF | TGTGCCAGCAGTGCAGGGTGGGTCTACAATGAGCAGTTCTTC
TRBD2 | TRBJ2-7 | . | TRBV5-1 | CASSLAPGGGYEQYF | TGCGCCAGCAGCTTGGCCCCGGGAGGAGGCTACGAGCAGTACTTC
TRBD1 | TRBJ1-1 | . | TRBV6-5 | CASSYGRTGGTEAFF | TGTGCCAGCAGTTACGGCCGGACAGGGGGCACTGAAGCTTTCTTT
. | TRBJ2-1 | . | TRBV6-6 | CASSSGSGITYNEQFF | TGTGCCAGCAGTTCTGGTAGCGGAATCACTTACAATGAGCAGTTCTTC
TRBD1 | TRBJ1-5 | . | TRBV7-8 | CASSYGPGQGKRQPQHF | TGTGCCAGCAGCTACGGGCCCGGACAGGGGAAGAGGCAGCCCCAGCATTTT
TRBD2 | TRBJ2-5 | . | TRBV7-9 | CASSFPSGRAAKETQYF | TGTGCCAGCAGCTTCCCTAGCGGGAGGGCCGCCAAAGAGACCCAGTACTTC
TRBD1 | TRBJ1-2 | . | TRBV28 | CASSTGQKFYGYTF | TGTGCCAGCAGTACGGGACAGAAGTTCTATGGCTACACCTTC
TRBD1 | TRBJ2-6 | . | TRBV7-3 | CASSSGGSSGANVLTF | TGTGCCAGCAGCTCAGGGGGAAGCTCTGGGGCCAACGTCCTGACTTTC
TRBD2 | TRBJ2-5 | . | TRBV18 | CASSPGTSGIETQYF | TGTGCCAGCTCACCTGGGACTAGCGGGATTGAGACCCAGTACTTC
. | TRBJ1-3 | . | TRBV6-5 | CASSYRGAAGNTIYF | TGTGCCAGCAGTTACCGGGGGGCGGCTGGAAACACCATATATTTT
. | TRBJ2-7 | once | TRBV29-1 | CSGGSFYEQYF | TGCAGCGGGGGGTCCTTCTACGAGCAGTACTTC
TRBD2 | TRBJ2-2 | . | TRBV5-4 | CASSSLAGGVTAGELFF | TGTGCCAGCAGCTCGTTAGCGGGAGGAGTTACGGCCGGGGAGCTGTTTTTT
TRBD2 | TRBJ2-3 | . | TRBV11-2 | CASSSGISGRVGTDTQYF | TGTGCCAGCAGCTCGGGAATTAGCGGGAGGGTTGGGACAGATACGCAGTATTTT
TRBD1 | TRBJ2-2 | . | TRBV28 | CASRATGVFTGELFF | TGTGCCAGCAGGGCAACAGGGGTCTTCACCGGGGAGCTGTTTTTT
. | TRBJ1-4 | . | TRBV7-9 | CASSLAPQGYQEKLFF | TGTGCCAGCAGCTTAGCTCCGCAGGGATATCAGGAAAAACTGTTTTTT
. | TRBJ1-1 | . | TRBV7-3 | CASSSRGFGTEAFF | TGTGCCAGCAGCTCTCGTGGGTTCGGCACTGAAGCTTTCTTT
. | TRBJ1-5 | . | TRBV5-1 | CASSLEGPDQPQHF | TGCGCCAGCAGCTTAGAGGGTCCGGATCAGCCCCAGCATTTT
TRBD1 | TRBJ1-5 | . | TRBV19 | CAVQRAGGAQPQHF | TGTGCCGTTCAAAGAGCAGGGGGGGCTCAGCCCCAGCATTTT
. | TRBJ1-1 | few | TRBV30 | CASAGTEAFF | TGTGCCTCAGCCGGGACAGAAGCTTTCTTT
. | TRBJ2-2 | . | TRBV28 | CASSYGPLLDTGELFF | TGTGCCAGCAGCTATGGGCCACTTCTGGACACCGGGGAGCTGTTTTTT
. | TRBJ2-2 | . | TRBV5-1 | CASSLGRLGELFF | TGCGCCAGCAGCTTGGGGCGCCTAGGGGAGCTGTTTTTT
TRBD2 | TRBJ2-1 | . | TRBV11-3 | CASSSGTSGRGNEQFF | TGTGCCAGCAGCTCAGGGACTAGCGGGAGGGGGAATGAGCAGTTCTTC
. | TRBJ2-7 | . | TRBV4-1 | CASSQDVGYEQYF | TGCGCCAGCAGCCAAGATGTAGGATACGAGCAGTACTTC
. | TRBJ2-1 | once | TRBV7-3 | CASSLDLVTYNEQFF | TGTGCCAGCAGCTTAGACCTAGTTACCTACAATGAGCAGTTCTTC
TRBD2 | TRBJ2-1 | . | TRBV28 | CASSSPGGTTTYNEQFF | TGTGCCAGCAGTTCCCCCGGGGGGACGACTACCTACAATGAGCAGTTCTTC
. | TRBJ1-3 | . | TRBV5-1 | CASSPSFSGNTIYF | TGCGCCAGCAGCCCATCTTTTTCCGGAAACACCATATATTTT
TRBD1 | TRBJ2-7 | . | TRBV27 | CASKRDREATYEQYF | TGTGCCAGCAAAAGGGACAGGGAGGCGACGTACGAGCAGTACTTC
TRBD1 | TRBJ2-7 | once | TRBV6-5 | CASSYDPTGSYEQYF | TGTGCCAGCAGTTACGATCCGACAGGGAGCTACGAGCAGTACTTC
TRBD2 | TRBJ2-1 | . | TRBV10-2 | CASRARTSGFAEQFF | TGCGCCAGCAGGGCCCGGACTAGCGGGTTCGCTGAGCAGTTCTTC
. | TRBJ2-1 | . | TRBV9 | CASSVAPAYNEQFF | TGTGCCAGCAGCGTAGCTCCGGCCTACAATGAGCAGTTCTTC
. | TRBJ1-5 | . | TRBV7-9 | CASSLFPGEAYQPQHF | TGTGCCAGCAGCTTATTTCCGGGGGAGGCATATCAGCCCCAGCATTTT
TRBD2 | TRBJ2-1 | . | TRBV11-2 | CASSTRTSGLEQFF | TGTGCCAGCAGCACACGGACTAGCGGGCTCGAGCAGTTCTTC
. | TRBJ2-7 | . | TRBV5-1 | CASSLDAAGPYEQYF | TGCGCCAGCAGCTTGGATGCGGCGGGGCCCTACGAGCAGTACTTC
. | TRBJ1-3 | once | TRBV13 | CASSRLGSGNTIYF | TGTGCCAGCAGCCGGCTGGGCTCTGGAAACACCATATATTTT